This entry features one T cell receptor (beta chain) sequence. The data were taken from a study of shared clonotypes between healthy human individuals. The data were produced by immunoSEQ multiplex PCR, yet TCRdb's version contains in-frame clones alone and is incomplete. The sample records a few million clones, roughly nine tenths being singletons. Per the germline V gene, CDR1 is SNHLY and CDR2 is FYNNEI. CDR3 length: 15 residues. J gave up 6 bases and V 4 bases, and 8 bases lay outside the gene matches. Material for sequencing was naive CD4+ T cells sorted from blood. Subset defined: CD45RA+ positively selected. V and J are TRBV2 and TRBJ2-3, with 9 bases aligning to TRBD1. This clonotype was obtained from a man aged 18 to 29 in good health. The CDR3, as DNA: TGTGCCAGCAGTGTAGGGACAGGGAGCTTCGATACGCAGTATTTT. Protein product: CASSVGTGSFDTQYF.